What follows is one T cell receptor beta chain and its context. Its antigen is still unknown. The Oncomine TCR Beta short-read assay was applied to DNA of cultured CD4+ T cells. TCRdb redid the calling of the PCR reads with MiXCR, one entry per CDR3 protein. The data show about 19,000 distinct CDR3 sequences, around 50% seen once. Documented treatment: roughly 10-day PBMC culture with coronavirus spike peptide pools or control peptides (ViraFEST assay). The sample comes from a study of vaccination and CD4 T cells after COVID-19. The CDR3 consists of 15 residues. Germline V gene sequence: CDR1 SGHTA, CDR2 FQGTGA. J gave up 7 bases and V 5 bases, and 8 bases lay outside the gene matches.

The sequencing input was CD4+ T cells from blood, cultured in vitro. The receptor's source is a human donor who had recovered from COVID-19. This sequence joins TRBV7-3 and TRBJ1-6, with 7 bases lining up with TRBD1. CDR3 DNA: TGTGCCAGCAGCGCGGGGACAGACCTAAATTCACCCCTCCACTTT. It encodes CASSAGTDLNSPLHF.